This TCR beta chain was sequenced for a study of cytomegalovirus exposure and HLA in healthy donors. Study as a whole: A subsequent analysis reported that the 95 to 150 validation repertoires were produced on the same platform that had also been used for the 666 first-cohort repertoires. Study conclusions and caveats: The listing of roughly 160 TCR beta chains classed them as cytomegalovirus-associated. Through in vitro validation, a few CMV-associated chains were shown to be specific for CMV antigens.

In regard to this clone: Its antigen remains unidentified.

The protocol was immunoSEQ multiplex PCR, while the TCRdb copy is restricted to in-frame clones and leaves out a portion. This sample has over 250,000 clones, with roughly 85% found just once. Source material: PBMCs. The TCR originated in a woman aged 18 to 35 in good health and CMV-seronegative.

The CDR3 DNA sequence: TGTGCCAGCAGTTTATCCCGGGAGGGTCACAATGAGCAGTTCTTC. Translated, it gives CASSLSREGHNEQFF. The chain uses TRBV27 and TRBJ2-1; TRBD2 matches 8 bases. The CDR3 runs 15 residues. J lost 5 bases, V lost 0 bases, and 3 bases had no gene match. Germline V gene sequence: CDR1 MNHEY, CDR2 SMNVEV (reference sequence).